The TCR beta chain under discussion was sequenced for a study of identical twins. This clonotype was counted many times. Its target is unknown. CDR1 is SQVTM, CDR2 ANQGSEA, per germline. Deletions cut 3 bases from V and 4 bases from J, with 15 bases between. The length of the CDR3 is 14 residues. Study-wide results and limits: Compared with models, monozygotic twins showed more out-of-frame TCR alpha sharing. There is a chance that invariant MAIT and iNKT cells partially muddied zero-insertion analyses. There were fewer insertions in abundant cord blood beta clonotypes, but memory repertoires showed no such pattern.

TCRdb analysed the 5' RACE reads with MiXCR anew, one entry per CDR3 protein. The sample includes 240,000 or so distinct CDR3 sequences, 5.5% to 8% of them seen just once. This sample was also put to use in a study of yellow fever vaccine responses in identical twins. From that study: In identical twins, vaccine T cell responses appeared partly shared and partly individual.

Specimen: memory (CD45RO+) T cells sorted from blood. The source of this sequence is a woman between 18 and 30 years old in good health. The V gene is TRBV29-1, the J gene TRBJ1-2; possibly TRBD1 for D (6 bases). CDR3 loop: CSVESGALLYGYTF. CDR3 DNA: TGCAGCGTTGAGTCAGGGGCCTTGCTCTATGGCTACACCTTC.